These 4 T cell receptor beta chains originate from one sample sequenced in a study of CD8+ T cells in alopecia areata. cDNA prepared by RNA extraction and subsequent reverse transcription served as the template for sequencing. Using immunoSEQ multiplex PCR, the repertoire was profiled, and TCRdb retains in-frame clones only, with some absent. Among about 160,000 clones, around three fifths were seen once, and the ten largest hold around 0.9%. Treatment described: oral pan-JAK inhibitor, 5-10 mg twice daily. The sample in question was CD4+ T cells sorted from blood, obtained at week 4, from a patient treated with tofacitinib. The receptors were gathered from a human donor with alopecia areata.

This clone was seen only a few times. V is TRBV25-1 and J is TRBJ2-1; the match to TRBD2 covers 8 bases. The germline V gene encodes CDR1 MGHDK and CDR2 SYGVNS. The CDR3 covers 15 residues. J gave up 1 base and V 8 bases, and 7 bases lay outside the gene matches. The CDR3 loop is CASRSGVRSYNEQFF. CDR3 nucleotides: TGTGCCAGCCGTAGCGGGGTTAGATCCTACAATGAGCAGTTCTTC.

This chain joins TRBV29-1 and TRBJ2-3; possible D gene TRBD2, 5 bases. This CDR3 region has 16 residues. Germline CDR1 reads SQVTM; CDR2 reads ANQGSEA. V shed 4 bases and J shed 6 bases, with 23 bases lying between them. CDR3 coding DNA: TGCAGCGTTGGTTTGGCCGGGAATCGACCACAGGATACGCAGTATTTT. This sequence encodes CSVGLAGNRPQDTQYF.

This clone was detected a few times. The chain couples TRBV4-1 to TRBJ1-2, with D maybe TRBD1 (5 bases). The CDR3 runs 13 residues. The V gene lost 3 bases and the J gene lost 7 bases, with 12 bases spanning the gap. Per the germline V gene, CDR1 is MGHRA and CDR2 is YSYEKL. The CDR3, as DNA: TGCGCCAGCAGCCATCCCCAAGGGGTTGGCTACACCTTC. It yields the protein CASSHPQGVGYTF.

V usage is TRBV9 and J usage is TRBJ2-1; D might be TRBD1 (6 bases). The CDR3 length is 14 residues. V was pared by 7 bases and J by 0 bases, with 11 bases between. Germline CDR1 SGDLS, CDR2 YYNGEE. The CDR3: CASGSRGSYNEQFF. The CDR3 DNA reads as TGTGCCAGCGGGAGCAGGGGCTCCTACAATGAGCAGTTCTTC.